This T cell receptor beta chain was sequenced during a study of lymphopenia after photon versus proton radiotherapy. Study-level results: After lymphocyte nadir, photon-treated repertoires showed oligoclonal expansion, especially CD8+ Temra. Under photons, naive T cells and diversity fell while effector/memory populations rose. Larger post-nadir TCR diversity loss correlated inversely with survival in deceased patients. Only patients who died were analyzed for survival; proton advantage is unproven.

V shed 3 bases, J shed 4 bases, and the junction held 8 bases outside the gene matches. CDR1 is SQVTM and CDR2 is ANQGSEA in the germline V gene. This CDR3 has 14 amino acids. As regards this clone: Its antigen is currently unknown.

This table comes from immunoSEQ multiplex PCR, and its TCRdb copy is limited to in-frame clones, with some not included. The data show 67,000 or so clones, with around 87% seen just once and roughly a tenth held by the top ten. The chain has TRBV29-1 and TRBJ1-1; TRBD1 matches 7 bases. Sequencing used peripheral blood, obtained from a patient treated with proton-based radiotherapy. This TCR came from a man older than 75 with esophageal cancer. DNA for the CDR3: TGCAGCGTTGACAACAGCAGGGGGATCACTGAAGCTTTCTTT. It codes for CSVDNSRGITEAFF.